A selection of T cell receptor beta chains follows, all from one sample in a study of blood T cells in healthy people across ages. In TCRdb, the 5' RACE reads were re-called with MiXCR into one record per CDR3 protein. The sample carries 760,000 or so distinct CDR3 sequences, more than 20% recorded once. These data also featured in a second study, about T cells of mothers and their children.

The material sequenced was blood. The receptors stem from a boy younger than 18 in good health. CDR3s leave out the opening cysteine and the closing phenylalanine or tryptophan.

CDR3aa: AGSPDPGQGAYNEQF
v_gene: TRBV27

CDR3aa: SVETGHPYEQY
v_gene: TRBV29-1

CDR3aa: ASSPPNQGGTEAF
v_gene: TRBV12-3/TRBV12-4

CDR3aa: ASSLDGGGATDTQY
v_gene: TRBV11-2

CDR3aa: ASRQETEQY
v_gene: TRBV2

CDR3aa: ASSRAPSSYNEQF
v_gene: TRBV2

CDR3aa: AISPDLETQY
v_gene: TRBV10-3

CDR3aa: ASSVLPGLGSGNTIY
v_gene: TRBV9

CDR3aa: SASLLSQMNTEAF
v_gene: TRBV20-1

CDR3aa: ASSQVPGVQAWDEQF
v_gene: TRBV14

CDR3aa: ASSQLGAGEYEQY
v_gene: TRBV27

CDR3aa: ASSLGPVGQGETQY
v_gene: TRBV12-3/TRBV12-4

CDR3aa: SARDGVSYEQY
v_gene: TRBV20-1

CDR3aa: ASSPRGSGESNEQF
v_gene: TRBV11-2

CDR3aa: ASSSLYEKLF
v_gene: TRBV7-2

CDR3aa: SAIHGLAGGYNEQF
v_gene: TRBV20-1

CDR3aa: ASSRTSGGLQETQY
v_gene: TRBV11-3

CDR3aa: SAKELGYTDTQY
v_gene: TRBV20-1

CDR3aa: ASSQLTDRGREKLF
v_gene: TRBV4-1

CDR3aa: ASSYSGQGAQNYGYT
v_gene: TRBV7-9

CDR3aa: SVGGTSGGETQY
v_gene: TRBV29-1

CDR3aa: ASSYASGREVNEQF
v_gene: TRBV6-2/TRBV6-3

CDR3aa: ASSFLRTDMEETQY
v_gene: TRBV7-9

CDR3aa: ATSAGFVQPQH
v_gene: TRBV24-1

CDR3aa: ASSSTIGFFGNQPQH
v_gene: TRBV12-3/TRBV12-4

CDR3aa: ASSPWGQGKASGNTIY
v_gene: TRBV18

CDR3aa: ASSSDRGLDYGYT
v_gene: TRBV12-3/TRBV12-4

CDR3aa: ASSLAPGQSVVGELF
v_gene: TRBV5-1

CDR3aa: ASSQGDGVPANYGYT
v_gene: TRBV14

CDR3aa: ASGSGVGGYEQY
v_gene: TRBV12-5

CDR3aa: ASSYLGLAGNYEQY
v_gene: TRBV6-2/TRBV6-3

CDR3aa: ASSPERRSAF
v_gene: TRBV12-3/TRBV12-4

CDR3aa: ASNDVWGEQF
v_gene: TRBV7-8

CDR3aa: SASSQGVNSYNEQF
v_gene: TRBV20-1

CDR3aa: ASSFLSQETQY
v_gene: TRBV28

CDR3aa: ASSDRTSGMMAQETQY
v_gene: TRBV2

CDR3aa: ASTPGPEPYGYT
v_gene: TRBV7-9

CDR3aa: ASSLDNTGELF
v_gene: TRBV5-1

CDR3aa: ASSLNGGGAFNQPQH
v_gene: TRBV7-8

CDR3aa: ASSFTGTGEAF
v_gene: TRBV5-1

CDR3aa: ASSHRTAGVETQY
v_gene: TRBV11-1

CDR3aa: ASSLWIGSSYEQY
v_gene: TRBV7-2

CDR3aa: ASSLGTSGAPYEQY
v_gene: TRBV28

CDR3aa: ASSQSGTYNEQF
v_gene: TRBV7-9

CDR3aa: ASSLGGNHYNEQF
v_gene: TRBV7-9

CDR3aa: ASSYSGLSSHEQY
v_gene: TRBV7-9

CDR3aa: ASSASGHPEETQY
v_gene: TRBV7-3